The 3 T cell receptor beta chains presented below share a single source sample, sequenced in a study of CD8+CD57+ T cells in acquired aplastic anemia. CD8+CD57+ cell expansion had been shown by flow cytometry in patients chosen for sequencing. Genomic DNA acted as the template from which TCR beta VDJ combination and CDR3 sequence profiling were carried out. TCRdb reprocessed the reads via MiXCR and lists one record per CDR3 protein. The sample lists approximately 180,000 distinct CDR3 sequences; about three fifths were seen once. Sample: sorted CD4+, CD8+, or CD8+CD57+ T cells (not recorded which) from PBMCs. The receptor set was obtained from a human donor with aplastic anemia.

V and J are TRBV10-2 and TRBJ2-5; the D is unclear. Per the germline V gene, CDR1 is WSHSY and CDR2 is SAAADI. V lost 6 bases and J 1 base, leaving 9 bases between the germline ends. There are 13 residues in the CDR3. CDR3 sequence (DNA): TGCGCCAGCAGGAAGTTAGCCCAAGAGACCCAGTACTTC. Translation gives CASRKLAQETQYF.

This chain joins TRBV20-1 and TRBJ2-7; 11 bases align to TRBD2. CDR1 is DFQATT, CDR2 SNEGSKA, per germline (reference sequence). CDR3 length: 15 amino acids. Germline trimming cut 5 bases from V and 3 bases from J; bases unmatched to any gene: 9. The CDR3 nucleotides read TGCAGTGCTGACCCCTTAGCGGGGGGGGTCTACGAGCAGTACTTC. Translation gives CSADPLAGGVYEQYF.

The chain uses TRBV2 and TRBJ2-7; 11 nucleotides agree with TRBD2. Germline V lookup: CDR1 SNHLY, CDR2 FYNNEI. J was trimmed by 3 bases and V by 6 bases; bases with no gene match: 4. CDR3 length equals 14 residues. The CDR3: CASRGTSGDYEQYF. The CDR3 coding sequence is TGTGCCAGCAGGGGGACTAGCGGAGACTACGAGCAGTACTTC.